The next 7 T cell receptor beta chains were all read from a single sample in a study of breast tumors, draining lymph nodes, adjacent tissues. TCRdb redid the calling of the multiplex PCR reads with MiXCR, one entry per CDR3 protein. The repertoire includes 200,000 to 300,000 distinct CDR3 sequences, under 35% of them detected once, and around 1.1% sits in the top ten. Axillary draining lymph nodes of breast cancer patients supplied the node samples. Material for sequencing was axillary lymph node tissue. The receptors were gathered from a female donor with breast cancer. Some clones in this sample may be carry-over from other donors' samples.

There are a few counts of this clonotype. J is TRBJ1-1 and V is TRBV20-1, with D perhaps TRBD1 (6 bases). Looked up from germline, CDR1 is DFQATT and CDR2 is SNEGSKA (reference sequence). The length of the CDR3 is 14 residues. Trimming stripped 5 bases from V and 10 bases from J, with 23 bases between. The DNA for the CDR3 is TGCAGTGCTGCCTGGGACAAGCCGCATAGGGCAGCTTTCTTT. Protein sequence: CSAAWDKPHRAAFF.

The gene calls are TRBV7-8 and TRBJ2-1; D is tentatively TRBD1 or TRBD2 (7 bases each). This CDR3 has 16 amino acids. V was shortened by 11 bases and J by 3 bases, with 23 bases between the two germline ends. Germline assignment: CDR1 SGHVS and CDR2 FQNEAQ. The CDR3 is CAWTLQGGAFYNEQFF. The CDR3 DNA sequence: TGTGCCTGGACCCTCCAGGGGGGGGCTTTCTACAATGAGCAGTTCTTC. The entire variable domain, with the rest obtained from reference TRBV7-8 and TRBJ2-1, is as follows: GAGVSQSPRYKVAKRGQDVALRCDPISGHVSLFWYQQALGQGPEFLTYFQNEAQLDKSGLPSDRFFAERPEGSVSTLKIQRTQQEDSAVYLCAWTLQGGAFYNEQFFGPGTRLTVL.

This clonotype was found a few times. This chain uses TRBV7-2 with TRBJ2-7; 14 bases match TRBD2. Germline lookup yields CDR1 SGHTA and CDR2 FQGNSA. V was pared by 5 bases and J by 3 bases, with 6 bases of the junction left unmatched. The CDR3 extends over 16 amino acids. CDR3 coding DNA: TGTGCCAGCAGCAGACTAGCGGGAGGGATAGACTACGAGCAGTACTTC. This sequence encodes CASSRLAGGIDYEQYF.

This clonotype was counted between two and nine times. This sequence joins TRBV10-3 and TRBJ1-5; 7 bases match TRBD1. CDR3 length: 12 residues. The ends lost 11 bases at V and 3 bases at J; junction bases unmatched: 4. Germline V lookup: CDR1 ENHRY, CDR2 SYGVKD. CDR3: CAVGTDNQPQHF. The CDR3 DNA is TGTGCCGTCGGGACAGACAATCAGCCCCAGCATTTT.

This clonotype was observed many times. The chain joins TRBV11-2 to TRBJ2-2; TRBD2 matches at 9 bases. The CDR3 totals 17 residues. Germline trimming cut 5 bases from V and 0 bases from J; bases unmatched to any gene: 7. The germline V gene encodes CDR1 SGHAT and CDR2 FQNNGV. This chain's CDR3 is CASSPISGSTNTGELFF. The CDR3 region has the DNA TGTGCCAGCAGCCCCATTAGCGGGAGTACGAACACCGGGGAGCTGTTTTTT.

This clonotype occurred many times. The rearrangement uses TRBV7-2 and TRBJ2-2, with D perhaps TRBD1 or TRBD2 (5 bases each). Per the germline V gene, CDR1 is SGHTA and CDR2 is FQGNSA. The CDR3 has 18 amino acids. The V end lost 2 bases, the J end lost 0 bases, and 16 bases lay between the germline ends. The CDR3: CASSLRPRGGTNTGELFF. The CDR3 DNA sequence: TGTGCCAGCAGCTTACGGCCCCGTGGGGGTACGAACACCGGGGAGCTGTTTTTT.

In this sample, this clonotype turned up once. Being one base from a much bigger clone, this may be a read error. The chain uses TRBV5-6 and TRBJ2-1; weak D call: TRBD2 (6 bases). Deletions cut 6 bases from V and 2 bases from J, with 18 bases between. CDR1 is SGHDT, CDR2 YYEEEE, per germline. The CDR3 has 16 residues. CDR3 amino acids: CASISGSMTPYNEQFF. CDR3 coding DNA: TGTGCCAGCATTTCCGGGAGCATGACCCCCTACAATGAGCAGTTCTTC.